Given below is one TCR beta chain in context. This entry belongs to a study of Ad26.COV2.S vaccination and SARS-CoV-2 variants. Profiled with immunoSEQ multiplex PCR; TCRdb holds only in-frame clones, not every one. The table includes approximately 480,000 clones, around 85% detected once. As for treatment: over 15 received Ad26.COV2.S at low or high dose, single or two shots; 5 received placebo; per-sample allocation not given. Samples analyzed were those drawn on day 63 after the first vaccine or placebo injection. There are 14 residues in the CDR3. Per the germline V gene, CDR1 is SGHRS and CDR2 is YFSETQ. Trimming left V 4 bases short and J 7 bases short, with 14 bases between.

This clonotype was sampled from a person between 18 and 65 years old who received the Ad26.COV2.S COVID-19 vaccine or a placebo. The specimen was peripheral blood, collected in a trial of Ad26.COV2.S vaccine versus placebo. This chain connects TRBV5-1 to TRBJ2-2; D is uncertain. This CDR3 is CASSPTLSGGELFF. Here the CDR3 DNA reads TGCGCCAGCAGCCCGACCTTGAGTGGCGGGGAGCTGTTTTTT.